The entry that follows covers one T cell receptor (beta chain) sequence. Its target antigen remains unknown. Base quality data are lacking; no much larger clone is found one base away. This record comes from a study of shared clonotypes between healthy human individuals (TCRdb year 2020). Regarding the research as a whole: A couple of women and a few men aged 18 to 49 years were included in the cohort. Different laboratories and diverse techniques were used to prepare libraries and sequence TCR repertoires, to increase sequencing depth and limit assay-specific biases. To estimate repertoire size and how much clonotypes are shared between individuals, the study performed deep sequencing of blood TCR repertoires from roughly five healthy adults. Leukapheresis yielded between about 0.8 and 9.5 billion PBMCs per donor.

The germline V gene gives CDR1 as MGHDK and CDR2 as SYGVNS. Including cysteine and phenylalanine, the CDR3 has 16 amino acids. Left in the record is the CDR3 DNA by itself, 48 bases read in frame from the first base. V is shortened by 4 bases, J by 2 bases, and the region joining them spans 16 bases. The donors were healthy, HIV-negative adults who had no recently reported acute infections or vaccinations. All donors were Caucasian adults living in Nashville, Tennessee, USA. For unsorted samples, 90 million or so PBMCs were counted and genomic DNA was extracted with the QIAamp DNA Blood Mini kit. Blood was obtained by leukapheresis, after which PBMCs were separated by Ficoll-Histopaque density gradient centrifugation and cryopreserved in liquid nitrogen vapor phase. TCR CDR3 regions were amplified from genomic DNA by multiplex PCR using the deep immunoSEQ assay. Extracted genomic DNA from each cell subset was distributed evenly across all wells of several immunoSEQ 96-well plates, and each plate was treated as a replicate. Each replicate PCR for unsorted PBMC received about 0.3 ug genomic DNA, equal to about 30,000 T cell genomes. Genomic DNA from unsorted PBMC was sequenced over ten immunoSEQ deep assay plates. Purified libraries were quantified with a Qubit 3.0 fluorometer, sized on a Bioanalyzer 2100, and re-quantified with the KAPA Library Quantification kit. Each immunoSEQ 96-well plate was sequenced on its own single-read 150-cycle Illumina NextSeq 550 flow cell. The authors' analysis ran thus. Because only junctional sequences without quality scores were contained in the immunoSEQ output, filtering matching that applied to full-length reads could not be performed. To assign V/J genes and CDR3, sequences were annotated against IMGT germline references using PyIR, a Python wrapper for IgBLAST v1.9. Reads were removed for weak V/J assignments (E-value above 1e-6), missing CDR3, stop codons, out-of-frame junctions, or ambiguous translated residues. A V3J clonotype was defined by an identical inferred V gene, J gene, and CDR3 amino acid sequence. Percentage overlap between repertoires was computed as shared unique clonotypes divided by the size of the smaller repertoire. Richness of each repertoire was evaluated using RTK rarefaction, the Chao1 estimator, and Recon v2.1 estimates of unobserved clonotypes. TCRdb provides this immuneACCESS table in a form limited to in-frame rearrangements. Some clones are lacking; in checked studies, under half of them reflect an unresolved V gene, and why the rest are absent is not known. That table supplies the V and J calls and clone size; D and trimming were determined from the DNA. The sample records about 560,000 clones, around three quarters of which are singletons. Of the sample, around 12% is held by the ten largest clones.

Results and caveats for the whole study, not just this receptor: Sampling was limited to blood, and TCR repertoires in tissue likely differ from TCR repertoires in blood. Because the study included a small number of donors, the genetic and exposure-history diversity represented was limited. Pairwise subsampling led to the expectation that sequencing depth would affect the degree of clonotype sharing among donors.

The sequence was obtained from a woman in her thirties or forties in good health. Some clones in this sample may be carry-over from other donors' samples. The chain couples TRBV25-1 to TRBJ2-3; TRBD2 is possibly the D segment (6 matching bases). Sequenced input: PBMCs. At the DNA level, the sequence is TGTGCCAGCAGTGTCCCCGGGACTCATCTCACAGATACGCAGTATTTT. Its protein product is CASSVPGTHLTDTQYF.